The 11 T cell receptor beta chains given below trace back to one sample, sequenced in a study of blood T cell repertoires in COVID-19 (dated by TCRdb to the early 2020s). The library relied on the immunoSEQ multiplex PCR assay. TCRdb provides this immuneACCESS table in a form limited to in-frame rearrangements. Some clones are lacking; in checked studies, under half of them reflect an unresolved V gene, and why the rest are absent is not known. The sample table holds about 270,000 clones, of which just under 85% were seen once. 4.1% of the sample goes to the ten largest clones. The sample was peripheral blood. These receptors all stem from a woman aged 45-65 years with active or convalescent COVID-19.

This chain joins TRBV18 and TRBJ2-5, with 7 nucleotides matching TRBD1. The CDR3 contains 14 residues. With V trimmed by 2 bases and J by 3 bases, 3 bases remained unmatched. The germline V gene has CDR1 KGHSH and CDR2 LQKENI. CDR3 DNA sequence: TGTGCCAGCTCACCAGCGACAGGGAAAGAGACCCAGTACTTC. Its protein is CASSPATGKETQYF.

This chain uses TRBV7-9 with TRBJ1-1; D is undetermined. The CDR3 has 15 residues. CDR1 is SEHNR and CDR2 is FQNEAQ in the germline V gene (reference sequence). Trimming shortened V by 6 bases and J by 1 base, and 15 bases separated the two germline ends. The CDR3 region is CASSKTREANTEAFF. The CDR3 DNA is TGTGCCAGCAGTAAGACCCGGGAAGCGAACACTGAAGCTTTCTTT.

This rearrangement joins TRBV19 to TRBJ1-2, with a weak D call TRBD1 (5 bases). V was trimmed by 6 bases and J by 2 bases, leaving 10 bases between them. The V gene's germline CDR1 is LNHDA and CDR2 SQIVND (reference sequence). The CDR3 is 13 amino acids. CDR3 sequence (DNA): TGTGCCAGTAGCCCCGGGGGGAACTATGGCTACACCTTC. The encoded protein is CASSPGGNYGYTF. Combining the CDR3 with reference TRBV19 and TRBJ1-2 gives the whole variable domain DGGITQSPKYLFRKEGQNVTLSCEQNLNHDAMYWYRQDPGQGLRLIYYSQIVNDFQKGDIAEGYSVSREKKESFPLTVTSAQKNPTAFYLCASSPGGNYGYTFGSGTRLTVV.

This clone has more than one count but fewer than ten. V gene TRBV27 combines with J gene TRBJ2-7, with 9 positions matching TRBD1. V lost 3 bases and J lost 6; bases outside the gene matches: 6. Per germline, CDR1 MNHEY and CDR2 SMNVEV (reference sequence). CDR3 length equals 14 residues. CDR3 protein: CASSFRGQGLEQYF. CDR3 sequence (DNA): TGTGCCAGCAGTTTCCGGGGACAGGGCCTCGAGCAGTACTTC.

CDR3 nucleotide sequence: TGTGCCAGCAGCAAAAACCGTCGGACAGGGAACACCGGGGAGCTGTTTTTT. Protein product: CASSKNRRTGNTGELFF. The chain joins TRBV21-1 to TRBJ2-2; no check of the table's D call, TRBD1, against the DNA was made. TRBV21-1 is assigned pseudogene status. The length of the CDR3 is 17 residues.

The rearrangement links TRBV21-1 to TRBJ2-5; the table's D call, TRBD1, has no DNA check behind it. TRBV21-1 is reported as a pseudogene. The CDR3 extends over 17 amino acids. The CDR3 bases are TGTGCCAGCAGCAAAGCAAACAGGGTGAGTCCGCAAGAGACCCAGTACTTC. This encodes CASSKANRVSPQETQYF.

In its sample, this clone was seen a few times. The J gene is TRBJ2-2, the V gene TRBV9; a possible D gene is TRBD1 (6 bases). The CDR3 has 15 amino acids. V was shortened by 4 bases and J by 3 bases, with 13 bases between the two germline ends. Germline V gives CDR1 SGDLS, CDR2 YYNGEE. This CDR3 is CASSPRTGYTGELFF. DNA of the CDR3: TGTGCCAGCAGCCCCCGTACAGGGTACACCGGGGAGCTGTTTTTT.

Only one count was recorded for this clone. V is TRBV30 and J is TRBJ1-6, with D maybe TRBD1 (5 bases). Germline V CDR1 and CDR2: GTSNPN, SVGIG (reference sequence). The CDR3 totals 18 residues. The V gene lost 1 base and the J gene lost 0 bases, with 16 bases spanning the gap. The CDR3 spells CAWSGGRGRSSYNSPLHF. The CDR3 DNA reads as TGTGCCTGGAGTGGGGGCCGTGGCAGGAGCTCCTATAATTCACCCCTCCACTTT.

Regarding this clone: The sample holds other DNA sequences that translate to the same CDR3. The rearrangement joins TRBV5-1 to TRBJ2-3; D is possibly TRBD2 (5 bases). The CDR3 totals 14 residues. V dropped 0 bases and J dropped 0 bases, with 5 bases sitting between them. Per germline, CDR1 SGHRS and CDR2 YFSETQ. CDR3 DNA sequence: TGCGCCAGCAGCTTGGGAGGGAGCACAGATACGCAGTATTTT. Amino acid sequence: CASSLGGSTDTQYF.

J is TRBJ2-2 and V is TRBV5-1, with D uncertain. The CDR3 has 14 residues. The germline V gene has CDR1 SGHRS and CDR2 YFSETQ. Trimming stripped 0 bases from V and 0 bases from J, with 3 bases between. CDR3 region: CASSLGANTGELFF. In nucleotides, the CDR3 is TGCGCCAGCAGCTTGGGAGCGAACACCGGGGAGCTGTTTTTT.

The rearrangement joins TRBV19 to TRBJ1-6; unclear D gene. This CDR3 has 15 residues. V dropped 4 bases and J dropped 6 bases, with 13 bases sitting between them. Germline CDR1 is LNHDA and CDR2 is SQIVND (reference sequence). CDR3 residues: CASSKWRQSNSPLHF. CDR3 DNA: TGTGCCAGTAGTAAATGGCGGCAATCTAATTCACCCCTCCACTTT.